This T cell receptor beta chain was obtained from a study of CD8+ T cells in alopecia areata. Study in general: The share of scalp area affected provided the severity score for treated patients. General observations from the study: TCR sharing across patients was less clear than in mice, possibly HLA-related.

Indicated treatment: oral pan-JAK inhibitor, 5-10 mg twice daily. Peripheral blood, together with lesional scalp punch biopsies, was collected from alopecia areata patients. PBMCs yielded sorted CD4+ and CD8+ T cells. Comment on this clone: No antigen is known for it.

CDR1 is SQVTM, CDR2 ANQGSEA, per germline. CDR3 length equals 10 residues. The V gene lost 7 bases and the J gene lost 7 bases, with 7 bases spanning the gap. TCR sequencing used cDNA made by reverse transcription of extracted RNA. The table came from immunoSEQ multiplex PCR; TCRdb's copy has only in-frame clones and leaves some out. This table holds more than 200,000 clones, 64% found once. Sequenced material: CD4+ T cells sorted from blood, taken at week 4, from a patient treated with tofacitinib. The receptor's source is a human donor with alopecia areata. The chain carries TRBV29-1 and TRBJ1-4; D gene uncertain. The CDR3 sequence: CSALSEKLFF. The CDR3 DNA reads as TGCAGCGCCTTGAGTGAAAAACTGTTTTTT.